This T cell receptor beta chain was recorded in a study of human thymus T cells. V lost 8 bases and J 7 bases, leaving 17 bases between the germline ends. The CDR3 contains 13 residues. Germline V CDR1 and CDR2: SGHTA, FQGNSA. Profiled with immunoSEQ multiplex PCR; TCRdb holds only in-frame clones, not every one. The sample yields about 60,000 clones, approximately 93% seen once. Sequenced input: blood. The sequence was collected from a boy younger than two with a congenital heart defect but otherwise immunologically healthy. The chain links TRBV7-2 to TRBJ1-2; D call uncertain. CDR3 bases: TGTGCCAGCGCCGGCCAGGCTCGAAGTGGCTACACCTTC. As protein: CASAGQARSGYTF. Full variable domain (rest looked up from reference TRBV7-2 and TRBJ1-2): GAGVSQSPSNKVTEKGKDVELRCDPISGHTALYWYRQSLGQGLEFLIYFQGNSAPDKSGLPSDRFSAERTGGSVSTLTIQRTQQEDSAVYLCASAGQARSGYTFGSGTRLTVV.